This T cell receptor (beta chain) was sequenced for a study of blood T cells in healthy people across ages. The CDR3 is made up of 13 amino acids. Trimming stripped 4 bases from V and 4 bases from J, with 8 bases between. Sample-barcoded 5' priming and a J-beta primer mix drove a second PCR of roughly 6 to 12 cycles. TCRdb independently ran MiXCR on the 5' RACE reads; one entry per CDR3 protein. The data contain about 930,000 distinct CDR3 sequences, about 29% of them seen just once; the ten biggest clones take up roughly a tenth. Per-sample PBMC isolation yielded at least 6.5 million cells. These data were also filed under a second study, of T cells of mothers and their children. From that second work: Detection of persistent microchimeric T cell clones did not occur.

This chain joins TRBV12-3 or TRBV12-4 and TRBJ1-3, with D possibly TRBD1 on 6 matching bases. Sequencing input: blood. The sequence came from a woman between 40 and 50 years old in good health. As DNA, the CDR3 is TGTGCCAGCAGTTGGACAGACGGAAACACCATATATTTT. Residues: CASSWTDGNTIYF.